This T cell receptor beta chain was sequenced during a study of T cell responses to AZD1222 COVID-19 vaccine. To note about this clone: Its specificity is unknown.

Study-level findings and limits: Repertoires were collected only later (after the peak T cell response had occurred).

Clones were read by immunoSEQ multiplex PCR, and TCRdb kept only the in-frame ones, dropping some. The sample lists tens of thousands of clones; roughly 92% were seen once. The CDR3 covers 15 residues. The germline V gene has CDR1 SGHDN and CDR2 FVKESK. V dropped 2 bases and J dropped 6; count of bases not matched to a gene: 4. Sequencing used peripheral blood, obtained 28 days after the second AZD1222 dose. The receptor comes from an adult who received the AZD1222 COVID-19 vaccine. The chain links TRBV14 to TRBJ1-6; 7 bases match TRBD1. The CDR3 bases are TGTGCCAGCAGCCAAAGACAGGGAGGTAATTCACCCCTCCACTTT. Translation gives CASSQRQGGNSPLHF.